The 19 T cell receptor beta chains below come from one sample, sequenced in a study of shared clonotypes between healthy human individuals. Using immunoSEQ multiplex PCR, the repertoire was profiled, and TCRdb retains in-frame clones only, with some absent. The table includes some 650,000 clones, more than 95% detected once. Material for sequencing was naive CD4+ T cells sorted from blood. The subset: CD45RA+ positively selected. Receptors originate from a young woman in good health.

This chain joins TRBV6-5 and TRBJ2-5, with 8 bases matching TRBD1. With the DNA end fitting TRBJ2-7 better, the J assignment may be wrong. Per germline, CDR1 MNHEY and CDR2 SVGAGI. The CDR3 is 15 amino acids. CDR3 in DNA: TGTGCCAGCAGTTACTCGAGGCAGGGGGCTAACGAGCAGTACTTC. Its protein is CASSYSRQGANEQYF.

The J gene is TRBJ2-3, the V gene TRBV4-1; 13 nucleotides match TRBD2. Trimming removed 5 bases from V and 4 bases from J; junction bases left unmatched: 6. CDR1 and CDR2 from the germline V gene are MGHRA and YSYEKL. The length of the CDR3 is 16 residues. CDR3 amino acids: CASSSWTSGSADTQYF. In nucleotides, the CDR3 is TGCGCCAGCAGCTCCTGGACTAGCGGGAGTGCAGATACGCAGTATTTT.

The chain links TRBV7-8 to TRBJ2-7; 7 nucleotides agree with TRBD2. The CDR3 has 14 amino acids. Germline V gene lookup returns CDR1 SGHVS and CDR2 FQNEAQ. Trimming removed 0 bases from V and 6 bases from J; junction bases left unmatched: 5. The DNA for the CDR3 is TGTGCCAGCAGCTTAGCGGGAGGGCCTCCCGAGCAGTACTTC. Amino acids: CASSLAGGPPEQYF.

The gene calls are TRBV27 and TRBJ2-5; TRBD2 aligns across 7 bases. CDR3 size: 17 residues. From germline, CDR1 is MNHEY and CDR2 SMNVEV (reference sequence). With 2 bases clipped from V and 3 bases from J, the junction kept 12 bases outside the gene matches. CDR3 DNA: TGTGCCAGCAGTTTACTGGCGGGAGTAGGTTTGGAAGAGACCCAGTACTTC. This translates into CASSLLAGVGLEETQYF.

The chain joins TRBV5-1 to TRBJ2-5, with TRBD2 identical over 10 bases. The CDR3 runs to 14 residues. The J segment lost 2 bases and the V segment lost 4 bases, leaving 2 bases of the junction unmatched. CDR1 is SGHRS and CDR2 is YFSETQ in the germline V gene. The CDR3 nucleotides are TGCGCCAGCAGCCCGGGACTAGCGCAAGAGACCCAGTACTTC. Residues: CASSPGLAQETQYF.

The chain recombines TRBV19 with TRBJ2-7, with D perhaps matching TRBD1 (6 bases). The V gene lost 5 bases and the J gene lost 7 bases, with 15 bases spanning the gap. This CDR3 is built from 13 residues. Germline CDR1 is LNHDA and CDR2 is SQIVND (reference sequence). CDR3 DNA sequence: TGTGCCAGTAGTCGGGTCAGGGGTGGGGAGCAGTACTTC. Its protein is CASSRVRGGEQYF.

CDR3: CASSSRTGDTDTQYF. The DNA for the CDR3 is TGTGCCAGCAGCTCCCGGACAGGAGACACAGATACGCAGTATTTT. This sequence joins TRBV13 and TRBJ2-3; TRBD1 matches 7 bases. The V and J ends lost 4 bases and 2 bases, in that order; junction bases with no gene match: 6. There are 15 residues in the CDR3. Germline CDR1 is PRHDT and CDR2 is FYEKMQ (reference sequence).

The rearrangement uses TRBV28 and TRBJ1-5; TRBD1 matches 8 bases. The CDR3 has 15 residues. Trimming cost V 5 bases and J 5 bases; bases outside gene matches: 8. Per germline, CDR1 MDHEN and CDR2 SYDVKM. DNA for the CDR3: TGTGCCAGCAGTGAAACACCGACAGGGGATCAGCCCCAGCATTTT. It specifies CASSETPTGDQPQHF.

This clone was seen once. The CDR3 sequence is CASSSSRRDNEQFF. DNA of the CDR3: TGTGCCAGCAGCTCGTCTCGGCGGGACAATGAGCAGTTCTTC. The chain couples TRBV5-4 to TRBJ2-1, with D maybe TRBD2 (5 bases). Germline V lookup: CDR1 SGHNT, CDR2 YYREEE (reference sequence). The length of the CDR3 is 14 residues. V was pared by 3 bases and J by 5 bases, with 12 bases between.

The V gene is TRBV27, the J gene TRBJ2-7; D remains unclear. This CDR3 spans 13 amino acids. V shed 5 bases and J shed 2 bases, with 10 bases lying between them. Germline V gives CDR1 MNHEY, CDR2 SMNVEV (reference sequence). This CDR3 reads CASSRTEPYEQYF. The CDR3 DNA reads TGTGCCAGCAGTAGGACGGAGCCCTACGAGCAGTACTTC.

This clone has just one count. The chain links TRBV19 to TRBJ2-3; TRBD2 might be the D (6 bases). The germline V gene encodes CDR1 LNHDA and CDR2 SQIVND (reference sequence). Deletions cut 7 bases from V and 1 base from J, with 15 bases between. This CDR3 has 15 residues. The CDR3 protein is CASTARRGGTDTQYF. As DNA, the CDR3 is TGTGCCAGTACGGCGAGGCGGGGAGGCACAGATACGCAGTATTTT. Looking up the rest from reference TRBV19 and TRBJ2-3 gives the full variable domain: DGGITQSPKYLFRKEGQNVTLSCEQNLNHDAMYWYRQDPGQGLRLIYYSQIVNDFQKGDIAEGYSVSREKKESFPLTVTSAQKNPTAFYLCASTARRGGTDTQYFGPGTRLTVL.

J is TRBJ2-5 and V is TRBV28, with D possibly TRBD2 on 6 matching bases. The V end was cut by 1 base, the J end by 1 base, with 13 bases between. This CDR3 contains 16 residues. Germline V gene data show CDR1 as MDHEN and CDR2 as SYDVKM. The DNA for the CDR3 is TGTGCCAGCAGTTTATTGGGGCGGGAAGGCCAAGAGACCCAGTACTTC. Protein: CASSLLGREGQETQYF. The full variable domain, in which reference TRBV28 and TRBJ2-5 provide the parts outside the CDR3, is DVKVTQSSRYLVKRTGEKVFLECVQDMDHENMFWYRQDPGLGLRLIYFSYDVKMKEKGDIPEGYSVSREKKERFSLILESASTNQTSMYLCASSLLGREGQETQYFGPGTRLLVL.

The chain employs TRBV2 and TRBJ1-3; D unresolved. Trimming removed 6 bases from V and 0 bases from J, with 6 bases in between. The CDR3 totals 13 residues. Germline lookup yields CDR1 SNHLY and CDR2 FYNNEI. The CDR3 DNA follows: TGTGCCAGCAGGAGATCCTCTGGAAACACCATATATTTT. It yields the protein CASRRSSGNTIYF.

The rearrangement uses TRBV28 and TRBJ2-5; 7 bases agree with TRBD2. The germline V gene encodes CDR1 MDHEN and CDR2 SYDVKM. Trimming cost V 0 bases and J 5 bases; bases outside gene matches: 3. The CDR3 spans 14 residues. CDR3 sequence (DNA): TGTGCCAGCAGTTTATGGGGGGGGAGGGAGACCCAGTACTTC. Translating gives CASSLWGGRETQYF.

The CDR3 sequence is CASSATLYNEQFF. The CDR3, as DNA: TGTGCCAGCAGCGCCACTCTCTACAATGAGCAGTTCTTC. The chain carries TRBV5-6 and TRBJ2-1; no definite D call. Trimming took 4 bases from V and 3 from J, leaving 8 bases between them. Germline V CDR1 and CDR2: SGHDT, YYEEEE. This CDR3 spans 13 amino acids.

The chain is built from TRBV10-2 and TRBJ1-1; 9 bases align to TRBD1. V trimming: 4 bases; J trimming: 5 bases; junction bases outside the gene matches: 5. The CDR3 has 14 residues. Germline-derived CDR1 and CDR2 are WSHSY and SAAADI. CDR3 nucleotides: TGCGCCAGCAGTGGGGGGACAGGGAGAACTGAAGCTTTCTTT. It encodes CASSGGTGRTEAFF.

The chain uses TRBV7-6 and TRBJ2-7; unclear D gene. Trimming took 5 bases from V and 6 from J, leaving 17 bases between them. This CDR3 contains 14 residues. From germline, CDR1 is SGHVS and CDR2 FNYEAQ. The CDR3 here is CASSPYGEVGEQYF. CDR3 bases: TGTGCCAGCAGCCCCTATGGCGAGGTGGGCGAGCAGTACTTC.

V usage is TRBV6-1 and J usage is TRBJ2-1, with 8 bases identical to TRBD2. After removal of 2 bases from V and 1 base from J, the junction contained 7 bases not matched to a gene. CDR1 is MNHNS, CDR2 SASEGT, per germline. The CDR3 has 17 amino acids. CDR3: CASSERLAGGSYNEQFF. CDR3 in DNA: TGTGCCAGCAGTGAAAGGCTGGCGGGAGGTTCCTACAATGAGCAGTTCTTC.

The chain combines TRBV19 with TRBJ1-5, with D possibly TRBD1 on 5 matching bases. This CDR3 spans 14 amino acids. Trimming removed 5 bases from V and 5 bases from J, with 13 bases in between. Germline CDR1 is LNHDA and CDR2 is SQIVND (reference sequence). DNA of the CDR3: TGTGCCAGTAGTCAGGGACCTATTTATCAGCCCCAGCATTTT. It translates to CASSQGPIYQPQHF.